This T cell receptor beta chain is drawn from a study of T cell responses to AZD1222 COVID-19 vaccine. Broader study findings: Scientists sampled the repertoires only once the peak T cell response had passed. Among those given AZD1222, only six or seven were seropositive at baseline.

V shed 6 bases and J 0 bases; nucleotides not matched to a gene: 6. This CDR3 is built from 15 residues. Germline V lookup: CDR1 LNHDA, CDR2 SQIVND (reference sequence). About this clone itself: The antigen is not known.

Profiled with immunoSEQ multiplex PCR; TCRdb holds only in-frame clones, not every one. The sample has 150,000 or so clones, 88% seen once. The sample consisted of peripheral blood, taken on day 0 of AZD1222 vaccination. The V call is TRBV19, the J call TRBJ1-1; 8 bases match TRBD1. This TCR was sampled from an adult in good health. The CDR3 protein is CASRLGTGVNTEAFF. CDR3 bases: TGTGCCAGTAGGCTGGGGACAGGCGTGAACACTGAAGCTTTCTTT.